The 12 T cell receptor beta chains below come from one sample, sequenced in a study of blood T cell repertoires in COVID-19. Measured with immunoSEQ multiplex PCR; TCRdb has only the in-frame clones, and not every one. The sample records about 280,000 clones, 65% to 90% being singletons. The sequencing sample was made of peripheral blood. The receptors were sampled from a human donor in a cohort sampled during active COVID-19.

This rearrangement joins TRBV5-1 to TRBJ1-2, with 11 bases identical to TRBD1. This CDR3 is 15 amino acids long. Germline V lookup: CDR1 SGHRS, CDR2 YFSETQ. J lost 6 bases, V lost 5 bases, and 9 bases had no gene match. CDR3 in amino acids: CASRWTGGGLDGYTF. CDR3 bases: TGCGCCAGCAGGTGGACAGGGGGCGGTCTCGATGGCTACACCTTC.

The rearrangement joins TRBV29-1 to TRBJ1-4; TRBD1 matches 7 bases. The CDR3 loop spans 15 amino acids. After removal of 4 bases from V and 3 bases from J, the junction contained 8 bases not matched to a gene. From germline, CDR1 is SQVTM and CDR2 ANQGSEA. The CDR3 bases are TGCAGCGTTGGCGGCTTACAGGGGCCTAATGAAAAACTGTTTTTT. This gives the protein CSVGGLQGPNEKLFF.

The chain uses TRBV2 and TRBJ2-7, with 9 bases identical to TRBD2. CDR1 SNHLY and CDR2 FYNNEI come from the germline V gene. This CDR3 has 15 amino acids. V shed 6 bases and J 3 bases; nucleotides not matched to a gene: 9. In DNA, the CDR3 is TGTGCCAGCAGCCACAGGGGACTAGCCATCTACGAGCAGTACTTC. Translation gives CASSHRGLAIYEQYF.

The gene calls are TRBV5-5 and TRBJ1-4; 7 bases are a match to TRBD1. The V gene end was trimmed by 3 bases and the J gene end by 4 bases; junction bases not matched to a gene: 6. The CDR3 has 15 residues. Germline V CDR1 and CDR2: SGHKS, YYEKEE (reference sequence). CDR3: CASSSPGQLNEKLFF. The CDR3 DNA reads as TGTGCCAGCAGCTCACCGGGACAGCTTAATGAAAAACTGTTTTTT.

This chain connects TRBV7-9 to TRBJ2-1; TRBD2 matches 11 bases. V dropped 3 bases and J dropped 5; count of bases not matched to a gene: 3. The CDR3 runs to 15 residues. Germline V lookup: CDR1 SEHNR, CDR2 FQNEAQ (reference sequence). CDR3: CASSFVLAGDNEQFF. CDR3 in DNA: TGTGCCAGCAGCTTTGTACTAGCGGGAGACAATGAGCAGTTCTTC.

The chain combines TRBV6-1 with TRBJ1-5; 8 bases map to TRBD1. V lost 1 base to trimming and J lost 5 bases; unmatched junction nucleotides: 4. The germline CDR1 and CDR2 sequences are MNHNS and SASEGT. The CDR3 has 15 amino acids. CDR3 in amino acids: CASSEGQGNHQPQHF. For the CDR3, the DNA is TGTGCCAGCAGTGAAGGACAGGGGAATCATCAGCCCCAGCATTTT.

To note about this clone: The junction differs from germline at one of its ends, possibly a read error. The V and J genes are TRBV6-5 and TRBJ1-2; D gene unclear. CDR3 length: 12 amino acids. Germline loops: CDR1 MNHEY, CDR2 SVGAGI. This CDR3 is CASRNSRYGYTF. The CDR3 nucleotides read TGTGCCAGCAGGAACAGCCGCTATGGCTATACCTTC.

The chain joins TRBV7-2 to TRBJ2-2; D is unresolved. Deletions cut 5 bases from V and 7 bases from J, with 14 bases between. Germline loops: CDR1 SGHTA, CDR2 FQGNSA. The length of the CDR3 is 14 residues. The CDR3 region has the DNA TGTGCCAGCAGCGTAGACGCTGCCTACGGGGAGCTGTTTTTT. It specifies CASSVDAAYGELFF.

In this sample, this clone turned up once. The V and J genes are TRBV12-3 or TRBV12-4 and TRBJ2-1, with D maybe TRBD1 (6 bases). The CDR3 loop spans 13 amino acids. Trimming stripped 6 bases from V and 10 bases from J, with 16 bases between. CDR3 nucleotides: TGTGCCAGCAGCCTGGACAGCTACAGGGAGCAGTTCTTC. Translated: CASSLDSYREQFF.

The V call is TRBV5-5, the J call TRBJ2-1; 8 bases agree with TRBD1. This CDR3 comprises 15 residues. V dropped 2 bases and J dropped 7; count of bases not matched to a gene: 8. CDR1 and CDR2 (germline): SGHKS, YYEKEE (reference sequence). The CDR3: CASSLAGTGANEQFF. The CDR3 bases are TGTGCCAGCAGCTTAGCCGGGACAGGAGCTAATGAGCAGTTCTTC.

This clone appeared once. This chain uses TRBV6-6 with TRBJ2-3; 12 positions agree with TRBD2. The CDR3 totals 15 residues. From germline, CDR1 is MNHNY and CDR2 SVGAGI (reference sequence). The junction had 6 bases not matched to a gene; V was cut back by 8 bases and J by 3 bases. This chain's CDR3 is CASRTSGIGTDTQYF. CDR3 nucleotides: TGTGCCAGCCGGACTAGCGGGATCGGGACAGATACGCAGTATTTT.

This clone came up a few times. The J gene is TRBJ2-1, the V gene TRBV18; TRBD2 matches 8 bases. CDR1 and CDR2 from the germline V gene are KGHSH and LQKENI. The CDR3 is 15 residues long. V gave up 0 bases and J gave up 7 bases; unmatched junction bases: 5. The CDR3 protein is CASSPPSGRMNEQFF. DNA of the CDR3: TGTGCCAGCTCACCACCGAGCGGGAGAATGAATGAGCAGTTCTTC.